These T cell receptor beta chains were read from a single sample in a study of cytomegalovirus exposure and HLA in healthy donors. The data were produced by immunoSEQ multiplex PCR, yet TCRdb's version contains in-frame clones alone and is incomplete. This table holds 100,000 to 150,000 clones, about 85% found once. Sequencing was done on a sample of PBMCs. These TCRs come from a boy aged 10-17 years in good health and CMV-seronegative. The CDR3 runs from the conserved cysteine through the conserved F or W. D genes are given only for firm matches. Clone size is not always given. Where it is, it says once, few, many or a class for expanded clones.

CDR3,DNA,size,D,J,V
CASSLDTGGTEAFF,TGCGCCAGCAGCCTGGATACAGGGGGCACTGAAGCTTTCTTT,once,TRBD1,TRBJ1-1,TRBV5-1
CSARPLRQGPAMRSEAFF,TGCAGCGCCCGACCGTTAAGACAGGGGCCGGCGATGCGCTCTGAAGCTTTCTTT,.,TRBD1,TRBJ1-1,TRBV29-1
CASSYGGELGTEAFF,TGTGCCAGCAGTTACGGGGGGGAGTTGGGCACTGAAGCTTTCTTT,.,.,TRBJ1-1,TRBV6-6
CASSRTSGNTDTQYF,TGTGCCAGCAGTCGGACTAGCGGGAACACAGATACGCAGTATTTT,.,TRBD2,TRBJ2-3,TRBV2
CASSPPRHPDVNTEAFF,TGTGCCAGCTCACCACCGAGGCACCCGGATGTGAACACTGAAGCTTTCTTT,.,.,TRBJ1-1,TRBV18
CASSRGQGGGNIQYF,TGCGCCAGCAGCCGAGGACAGGGCGGGGGAAACATTCAGTACTTC,.,.,TRBJ2-4,TRBV4-3
CAIRSRELFF,TGTGCCATCCGAAGCCGGGAGCTGTTTTTT,few,.,TRBJ2-2,TRBV6-5
CASSVASGRATDTQYF,TGTGCCAGCAGCGTAGCAAGCGGGAGGGCCACAGATACGCAGTATTTT,.,TRBD2,TRBJ2-3,TRBV9
CASSSSGGRDTDTQYF,TGTGCCAGCAGTTCCAGTGGAGGCCGAGACACAGATACGCAGTATTTT,.,.,TRBJ2-3,TRBV28
CASSRRTSQTSTDTQYF,TGTGCCAGCAGCCGCCGGACTAGCCAAACTAGCACAGATACGCAGTATTTT,.,TRBD2,TRBJ2-3,TRBV4-2
CASSSARASGLDTQYF,TGCGCCAGCAGCTCGGCCCGAGCTAGCGGGTTAGATACGCAGTATTTT,.,TRBD2,TRBJ2-3,TRBV5-1
CASSLDRGRGEGGEAFF,TGTGCCAGCAGCTTGGACAGGGGGCGCGGGGAAGGAGGTGAAGCTTTCTTT,.,TRBD1,TRBJ1-1,TRBV5-4
CASSTRAPGLNNEQFF,TGTGCCAGCAGCACTAGAGCCCCGGGACTTAACAATGAGCAGTTCTTC,.,.,TRBJ2-1,TRBV7-9
CASSPRGLADRYNEQFF,TGCGCCAGCAGCCCCCGGGGACTAGCGGACAGGTACAATGAGCAGTTCTTC,.,TRBD2,TRBJ2-1,TRBV4-1
CASSLAVTYEQYF,TGTGCCAGCAGTTTGGCGGTGACCTACGAGCAGTACTTC,.,.,TRBJ2-7,TRBV25-1
CASSPARSRNEKLFF,TGTGCCAGCAGCCCCGCCCGGTCCCGTAATGAAAAACTGTTTTTT,.,.,TRBJ1-4,TRBV7-2
CASSLKSAGDQPQHF,TGTGCCAGCAGTTTAAAATCGGCAGGGGATCAGCCCCAGCATTTT,.,.,TRBJ1-5,TRBV27
CATSREGRVYEQYF,TGTGCCACCAGCAGAGAGGGCAGAGTCTACGAGCAGTACTTC,.,.,TRBJ2-7,TRBV15
CSVEPGGDQPQHF,TGCAGCGTTGAACCGGGGGGCGATCAGCCCCAGCATTTT,.,.,TRBJ1-5,TRBV29-1
CASSQEAVPRIGYTF,TGCGCCAGCAGCCAAGAGGCGGTACCTCGTATAGGCTACACCTTC,.,.,TRBJ1-2,TRBV4-1
CASSVGPGNYEQYF,TGTGCCAGCAGCGTTGGGCCAGGGAACTACGAGCAGTACTTC,.,.,TRBJ2-7,TRBV9
CASSARLGAGDEKLFF,TGTGCCAGCAGCGCCCGCCTCGGAGCGGGGGATGAAAAACTGTTTTTT,once,.,TRBJ1-4,TRBV9
CATSRGQSNQPQHF,TGTGCCACCAGCAGAGGACAGTCCAATCAGCCCCAGCATTTT,.,.,TRBJ1-5,TRBV15
CASSATGNTEAFF,TGTGCCAGCTCCGCGACAGGGAACACTGAAGCTTTCTTT,few,.,TRBJ1-1,TRBV18
CAGGRGGQNIQYF,TGTGCCGGTGGACGGGGGGGGCAAAACATTCAGTACTTC,.,TRBD2,TRBJ2-4,TRBV30
CASSQSGIQYF,TGCGCCAGCAGCCAGTCCGGGATTCAGTACTTC,few,.,TRBJ2-4,TRBV4-3
CASSRGQTEETQYF,TGTGCCAGCAGCCGGGGACAGACGGAAGAGACCCAGTACTTC,.,TRBD1,TRBJ2-5,TRBV5-4
CASSSQGAGYGYTF,TGTGCCAGCAGCTCTCAGGGGGCTGGGTATGGCTACACCTTC,.,TRBD1,TRBJ1-2,TRBV7-2
CASSSRTVLGRENTIYF,TGTGCCAGCAGCTCCCGGACAGTCCTGGGGAGGGAGAACACCATATATTTT,.,.,TRBJ1-3,TRBV7-2
CASRETGDRTEAFF,TGTGCCAGCAGGGAAACAGGGGATCGCACTGAAGCTTTCTTT,.,TRBD1,TRBJ1-1,TRBV6-6
CASSEFLTETNYGYTF,TGTGCCAGCAGTGAGTTTCTGACAGAAACTAACTATGGCTACACCTTC,.,.,TRBJ1-2,TRBV6-1
CASSPFRGGRELFF,TGTGCCAGCAGCCCCTTCCGGGGGGGCAGGGAGCTGTTTTTT,.,TRBD2,TRBJ2-2,TRBV7-2
CASTRTSTGYTF,TGTGCCAGTACCAGAACAAGTACTGGCTACACCTTC,few,.,TRBJ1-2,TRBV19
CASSPGFYEQYF,TGCGCCAGCAGCCCGGGTTTCTACGAGCAGTACTTC,once,.,TRBJ2-7,TRBV10-1
CASSSDRGFGYTF,TGTGCCAGCAGCTCCGACAGGGGTTTTGGCTACACCTTC,.,TRBD1,TRBJ1-2,TRBV11-2
CASIGQGAAFF,TGTGCCAGCATCGGACAGGGAGCAGCTTTCTTT,few,TRBD1,TRBJ1-1,TRBV5-4
CASSYTGNYQPQHF,TGTGCCAGCAGTTATACAGGTAACTATCAGCCCCAGCATTTT,.,.,TRBJ1-5,TRBV6-5
CAWSDRGDAQPQHF,TGTGCCTGGTCGGACAGGGGAGACGCTCAGCCCCAGCATTTT,.,TRBD1,TRBJ1-5,TRBV30
CASSEFRGKDYGYTF,TGTGCCAGCAGTGAATTTAGAGGGAAAGACTATGGCTACACCTTC,.,.,TRBJ1-2,TRBV25-1
CASSLPQRHSNYGYPF,TGTGCCAGCAGCTTACCCCAACGTCATTCTAACTATGGCTACCCCTTC,.,.,TRBJ1-2,TRBV5-6
CSVGSGNLLGEQFF,TGCAGCGTTGGTAGCGGGAACCTCCTCGGTGAGCAGTTCTTC,.,TRBD2,TRBJ2-1,TRBV29-1
CASSFTGAGTYEQYF,TGTGCCAGCAGCTTCACAGGGGCCGGGACCTACGAGCAGTACTTC,.,TRBD1,TRBJ2-7,TRBV7-3